This paragraph covers one T cell receptor (beta chain) sequence. Antigen unknown. These data come from a study of identical twins. The germline V gene has CDR1 LGHNA and CDR2 YNFKEQ. CDR3 length: 16 amino acids. V was pared by 1 base and J by 0 bases, with 13 bases between. General observations from the study: Cord blood beta clonotypes present at high abundance carried fewer insertions; no such pattern appeared in memory repertoires.

Each CDR3 protein gets one entry after TCRdb re-called the 5' RACE reads with MiXCR. There are 1,800,000 or so distinct CDR3 sequences in the sample; around 33% occur only once, and about 0.27% lies in the top ten. Sequenced sample: cord blood. The gene calls are TRBV4-2 and TRBJ2-7, with D perhaps matching TRBD1 or TRBD2 (5 bases each). This sequence was found in a newborn girl in good health. CDR3 nucleotide sequence: TGTGCCAGCAGCCAAGGGGGACGCGGCCTCTCCTACGAGCAGTACTTC. Its translation: CASSQGGRGLSYEQYF.